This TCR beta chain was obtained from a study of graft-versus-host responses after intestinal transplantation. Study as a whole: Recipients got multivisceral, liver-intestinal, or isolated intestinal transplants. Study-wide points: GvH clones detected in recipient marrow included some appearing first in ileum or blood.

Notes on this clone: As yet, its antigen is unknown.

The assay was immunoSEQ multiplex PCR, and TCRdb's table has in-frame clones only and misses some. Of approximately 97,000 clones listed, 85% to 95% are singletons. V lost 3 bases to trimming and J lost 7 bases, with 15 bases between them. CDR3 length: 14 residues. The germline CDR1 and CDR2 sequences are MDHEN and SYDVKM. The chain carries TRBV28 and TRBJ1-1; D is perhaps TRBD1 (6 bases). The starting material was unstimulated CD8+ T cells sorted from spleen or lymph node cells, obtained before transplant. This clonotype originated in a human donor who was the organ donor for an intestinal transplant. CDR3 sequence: CASSFVGDINEAFF. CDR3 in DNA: TGTGCCAGCAGTTTTGTTGGGGACATTAATGAAGCTTTCTTT. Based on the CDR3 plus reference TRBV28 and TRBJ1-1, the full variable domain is DVKVTQSSRYLVKRTGEKVFLECVQDMDHENMFWYRQDPGLGLRLIYFSYDVKMKEKGDIPEGYSVSREKKERFSLILESASTNQTSMYLCASSFVGDINEAFFGQGTRLTVV.